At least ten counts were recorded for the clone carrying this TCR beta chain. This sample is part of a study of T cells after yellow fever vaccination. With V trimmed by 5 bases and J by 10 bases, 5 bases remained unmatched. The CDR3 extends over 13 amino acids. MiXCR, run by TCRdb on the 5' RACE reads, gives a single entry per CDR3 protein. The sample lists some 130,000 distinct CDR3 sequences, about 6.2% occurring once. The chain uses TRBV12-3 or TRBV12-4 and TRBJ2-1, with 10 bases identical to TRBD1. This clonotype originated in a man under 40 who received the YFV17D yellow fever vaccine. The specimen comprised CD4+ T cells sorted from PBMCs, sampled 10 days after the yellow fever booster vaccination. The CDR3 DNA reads TGTGCCAGCAGTCGGGGACAGGGGTTCGAGCAGTTCTTC. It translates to CASSRGQGFEQFF.